The present TCR beta chain was sequenced within a study of T cells after yellow fever vaccination (dated by TCRdb to between 2018 and 2020). Looking at the study overall: The SMART-Seq v4 Ultra Low Input RNA kit was used to prepare libraries from fractions with low cell numbers. To follow T-cell clones before and after both primary and booster YFV17D yellow fever vaccination, bulk TCR alpha and beta repertoires underwent longitudinal sequencing. Two healthy male donors made up the cohort, one aged 18 to 29 years and the other aged 30 to 40 years. Blood was drawn at multiple timepoints before and after primary and secondary immunization, with bulk PBMC replicates and cell subsets isolated. General findings and caveats noted by the study authors: Most clones expanded after primary vaccination were re-detected after the booster (around 96% of CD4 and more than 70% of CD8), suggesting broad memory maintenance. A small fraction of clonotypes appeared in both the CD4 and CD8 compartments, likely as a result of convergent recombination. The secondary T-cell response was weaker than the primary response but faster, peaking on day 5 instead of day 15. Because abundant contaminating clonotypes from the bulk population could be contained in FACS-sorted repertoires, computational filtering was required. The study included only two donors, which limits how far the findings can be generalized.

TCR cDNA was made using 5'RACE template switching, a step that added a universal primer site and unique molecular identifiers. cDNA synthesis was primed from both the TCR alpha and TCR beta constant segments. Library amplification used two PCR steps, and the second PCR step added sample barcodes and sequencing adapters. Sequencing of libraries was done on Illumina HiSeq 2500 (2x100 bp) or NovaSeq (2x150 bp). The source study handled its data this way. MIGEC handled demultiplexing of reads and collapsing into UMI consensus sequences, while MiXCR performed V(D)J alignment. Clonotypes responding to the vaccine were identified with edgeR on replicate PBMC samples, with the criteria of FDR below 0.01 and a log2 fold change above 5 up to day 15. Each bulk clonotype was labeled CD4 or CD8 based on which sequenced repertoire, CD4 or CD8, contained the clonotype at higher abundance. TCRdb took the public reads, trimmed them with fastp at Q25, ran MiXCR for clone calling and kept in-frame beta chains. Every distinct CDR3 protein forms one entry, paired with its most common genes and DNA. The V and J calls and clone size come from TCRdb's table, not from the authors' own analysis. This sample is represented by 55,000 to 70,000 distinct CDR3 sequences; over 6% of them were singletons. Of the sample, 37% is held by the ten largest clones.

The sample's treatment or condition, from its label and the paper: live attenuated yellow fever vaccine strain. A standard Ficoll-Paque protocol was used to isolate PBMCs from peripheral blood. Dynabeads CD4 and CD8 positive selection kits were used to isolate the CD4 and CD8 T-cell fractions. TriZol was used to extract RNA from bulk PBMCs, CD4 and CD8 fractions, and dextramer-positive and dextramer-negative fractions. The table lists this clonotype with many counts. The antigen it binds to is not known. Per-base quality was not reported, and no clone a single base away is much larger than it. Cut back by 3 bases and 3 bases, the V and J ends lie 12 bases apart. The CDR3, from cysteine to phenylalanine, totals 15 residues. The sequence is cut down to CDR3 DNA, 45 bases in frame from base 1. For CDR1 and CDR2, the germline V gene lists KGHSH and LQKENI.

The source was CD8+ T cells sorted from PBMCs, collected about 49 days after the first yellow fever vaccination. The chain employs TRBV18 and TRBJ2-1; the D gene cannot be resolved reliably. This receptor was taken from a man younger than 30 who received the YFV17D yellow fever vaccine. The DNA sequence reads TGTGCCAGCTCACCGACCCCTCTCGGCTACAATGAGCAGTTCTTC. Its product reads: CASSPTPLGYNEQFF.